The 4 T cell receptor beta chains below come from one sample, sequenced in a study of CD8+CD57+ T cells in acquired aplastic anemia. It was genomic DNA that served as the template for profiling TCR beta VDJ and CDR3. TCRdb called the reads again in MiXCR, with one record for every CDR3 protein. Here the sample spans some 150,000 distinct CDR3 sequences, approximately 41% being singletons. The sample comprised sorted CD4+, CD8+, or CD8+CD57+ T cells (not recorded which) from PBMCs. Receptor source: a human donor in good health, serving as a control.

This clonotype has a count of ten or more. This rearrangement joins TRBV5-1 to TRBJ1-1; TRBD1 might be the D (5 bases). Trimming removed 1 base from V and 5 bases from J, with 12 bases in between. The length of the CDR3 is 14 residues. Germline V gene lookup returns CDR1 SGHRS and CDR2 YFSETQ. The CDR3: CASSLRGGETEAFF. CDR3 coding DNA: TGCGCCAGCAGCTTGAGGGGTGGGGAGACTGAAGCTTTCTTT.

Only a few counts were recorded for this clonotype. The CDR3 bases are TGTGCCAGCTCACAGGCTGGGAGAAACACAGATACGCAGTATTTT. It is translated as CASSQAGRNTDTQYF. The V and J genes are TRBV18 and TRBJ2-3; TRBD2 is a possible D gene (5 bases). Trimming stripped 4 bases from V and 2 bases from J, with 13 bases between. This CDR3 comprises 15 residues. The germline V gene encodes CDR1 KGHSH and CDR2 LQKENI.

This clonotype was observed many times. The chain links TRBV27 to TRBJ1-6, with a possible D match to TRBD1 (5 bases). Germline CDR1 MNHEY, CDR2 SMNVEV (reference sequence). Trimming removed 5 bases from V and 13 bases from J, with 15 bases in between. The CDR3 has 13 residues. The CDR3 here is CASSTYGGGPLHF. In DNA, the CDR3 is TGTGCCAGCAGTACGTATGGGGGGGGTCCCCTCCACTTT.

Remarks on this clonotype: Since no conserved phenylalanine or tryptophan closes the CDR3, a read error is the likely cause. This rearrangement joins TRBV15 to TRBJ1-2; 11 nucleotides align to TRBD1. The CDR3 spans 14 residues. CDR1 is LNHNV and CDR2 is YYDKDF in the germline V gene (reference sequence). The CDR3 DNA reads as TGTACCACCAGCAGAGGGACAGGGGGGTATGGCTACACCCTC. Amino acids: CTTSRGTGGYGYTL.